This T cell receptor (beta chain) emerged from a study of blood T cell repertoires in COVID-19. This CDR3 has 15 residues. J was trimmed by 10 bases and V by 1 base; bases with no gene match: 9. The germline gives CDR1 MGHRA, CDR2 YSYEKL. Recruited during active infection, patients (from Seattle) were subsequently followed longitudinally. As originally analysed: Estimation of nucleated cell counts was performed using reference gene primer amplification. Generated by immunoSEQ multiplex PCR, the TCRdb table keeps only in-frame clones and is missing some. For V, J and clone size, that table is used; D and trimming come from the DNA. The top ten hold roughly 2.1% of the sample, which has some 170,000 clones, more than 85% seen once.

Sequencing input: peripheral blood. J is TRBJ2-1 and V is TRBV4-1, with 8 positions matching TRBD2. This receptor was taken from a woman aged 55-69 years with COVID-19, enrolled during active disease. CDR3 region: CASSQGSSGGNEQFF. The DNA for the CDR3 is TGCGCCAGCAGCCAAGGTTCCAGCGGGGGCAACGAGCAGTTCTTC.